One sample yielded the 6 T cell receptor beta chains listed below, sequenced in a study of cytomegalovirus exposure and HLA in healthy donors. The PCR ran on 60 Vbeta and 13 Jbeta primers. The protocol was immunoSEQ multiplex PCR, while the TCRdb copy is restricted to in-frame clones and leaves out a portion. The data show 150,000 to 200,000 clones, around 75% seen once. The sequencing sample was made of PBMCs. These receptors were obtained from a woman aged 50 to 60 in good health and CMV-seronegative.

The gene calls are TRBV28 and TRBJ2-7, with 7 bases lining up with TRBD2. Trimming at V came to 6 bases and at J to 0 bases, leaving 8 bases not matched to a gene. The CDR3 covers 15 residues. CDR1 is MDHEN and CDR2 is SYDVKM in the germline V gene. The CDR3 DNA reads as TGTGCCAGCAGGGCTGGGGGGGGTGGCTCCTACGAGCAGTACTTC. Residues: CASRAGGGGSYEQYF.

The chain joins TRBV7-2 to TRBJ2-3; possibly TRBD2 for D (6 bases). Germline lookup yields CDR1 SGHTA and CDR2 FQGNSA. Trimming cost V 6 bases and J 3 bases, with 13 bases left between them. The CDR3 is 14 residues long. The CDR3 region is CASRGRGRTDTQYF. CDR3 in DNA: TGTGCCAGCAGAGGCCGGGGGAGGACAGATACGCAGTATTTT.

The gene calls are TRBV9 and TRBJ2-5, with a weak D call TRBD1 (6 bases). The germline gives CDR1 SGDLS, CDR2 YYNGEE. Trimming took off 3 bases at V and 2 bases at J, with 14 bases between the two ends. This CDR3 has 15 residues. The CDR3: CASSEQIGQQETQYF. The CDR3 coding sequence is TGTGCCAGCAGCGAACAAATTGGACAGCAAGAGACCCAGTACTTC.

In this sample, this clone turned up many times. The chain recombines TRBV2 with TRBJ1-1, with no clear D. Germline V gene lookup returns CDR1 SNHLY and CDR2 FYNNEI. The V gene lost 5 bases and the J gene lost 1 base, with 8 bases spanning the gap. The CDR3 sequence is 13 residues long. The CDR3 spells CASSLKQNTEAFF. CDR3 in DNA: TGTGCCAGCAGTTTGAAACAGAACACTGAAGCTTTCTTT.

As concerns this clone: At the DNA level, this CDR3 is encoded by other sequences in the same sample as well. The rearrangement uses TRBV2 and TRBJ1-4, with D tentatively TRBD1 (5 bases). This CDR3 contains 14 residues. The germline gives CDR1 SNHLY, CDR2 FYNNEI. The V end lost 0 bases, the J end lost 7 bases, and 9 bases lay between the germline ends. CDR3 sequence: CASSEALGGEKLFF. CDR3 nucleotides: TGTGCCAGCAGTGAAGCGTTGGGGGGTGAAAAACTGTTTTTT.

A note on this clone: In the same sample, other DNA sequences code for this CDR3. The V and J genes are TRBV4-3 and TRBJ1-1, with a possible D match to TRBD1 (5 bases). The V gene's germline CDR1 is LGHNA and CDR2 YSLEER. The V end lost 0 bases, the J end lost 3 bases, and 11 bases lay between the germline ends. The CDR3 is 15 amino acids. DNA for the CDR3: TGCGCCAGCAGCCAAGATCTGGCAGGGTACACTGAAGCTTTCTTT. It translates to CASSQDLAGYTEAFF.